The following is a T cell receptor beta chain sequence with its context. The target antigen is unknown. The germline V gene encodes CDR1 MDHEN and CDR2 SYDVKM. The CDR3 runs 14 residues. V dropped 7 bases and J dropped 0 bases, with 12 bases sitting between them. These data belong to a study of T cell responses to AZD1222 COVID-19 vaccine. Study results and caveats: Spike-specific TCR breadth and depth went up after people got two AZD1222 doses. A mostly white British donor set with more females was recruited, and clonal diversity was possibly underestimated.

Here immunoSEQ multiplex PCR was the method, and the copy in TCRdb shows in-frame clones only, minus some. The table lists about 160,000 clones, 80% to 90% of them singletons. The source was peripheral blood, collected on day 0 of AZD1222 vaccination. This receptor was identified in an adult in good health. This chain uses TRBV28 with TRBJ1-1, with TRBD1 as a possible D gene (5 bases). The CDR3 DNA reads TGTGCCAGCATGGACACATTCTTGAACACTGAAGCTTTCTTT. Encoded protein: CASMDTFLNTEAFF.